The 25 T cell receptor beta chains below come from one sample, sequenced in a study of cytomegalovirus exposure and HLA in healthy donors. Here immunoSEQ multiplex PCR was the method, and the copy in TCRdb shows in-frame clones only, minus some. The repertoire holds about 360,000 clones, with 70% to 90% as singletons. The sequenced sample consisted of PBMCs. The receptors come from a woman in her late teens or twenties in good health and CMV-seronegative.

The rearrangement uses TRBV7-2 and TRBJ2-3; D not certain. V was cut by 4 bases and J by 11 bases, with 10 bases left in between. The CDR3 runs 11 residues. Germline values: CDR1 SGHTA, CDR2 FQGNSA. CDR3 region: CASSSQIGQYF. The CDR3 DNA reads TGTGCCAGCAGCTCCCAGATTGGGCAGTATTTT.

The gene calls are TRBV28 and TRBJ1-4, with 8 bases aligning to TRBD1. Germline lookup yields CDR1 MDHEN and CDR2 SYDVKM. J was trimmed by 5 bases and V by 5 bases; bases with no gene match: 4. CDR3 length: 14 residues. For the CDR3, the DNA is TGTGCCAGCAGTAAGAGACAGGGGAATGAAAAACTGTTTTTT. Amino acid sequence: CASSKRQGNEKLFF.

The rearrangement uses TRBV6-6 and TRBJ1-6, with D unresolved. In germline, CDR1 is MNHNY, CDR2 SVGAGI (reference sequence). V lost 2 bases and J lost 5, with 10 bases in between. The CDR3 covers 15 residues. CDR3 sequence: CASSYRQANNSPLHF. DNA for the CDR3: TGTGCCAGCAGTTACCGGCAGGCAAATAATTCACCCCTCCACTTT.

The rearrangement links TRBV5-1 to TRBJ1-1; no clear D. The germline CDR1 and CDR2 sequences are SGHRS and YFSETQ. With 3 bases removed from V and 5 bases from J, the gap between germline ends came to 11 bases. There are 13 residues in the CDR3. The DNA of the CDR3 is TGCGCCAGCAGCTCCGCCCTCGCGACTGAAGCTTTCTTT. It translates to CASSSALATEAFF.

The chain recombines TRBV7-2 with TRBJ1-3; D call uncertain. V lost 5 bases and J lost 0, with 11 bases in between. This CDR3 spans 15 amino acids. Per the germline V gene, CDR1 is SGHTA and CDR2 is FQGNSA. The CDR3 region is CASSLREGSGNTIYF. The CDR3 DNA sequence: TGTGCCAGCAGCCTCAGAGAGGGCTCTGGAAACACCATATATTTT.

The chain recombines TRBV4-1 with TRBJ1-2; D unresolved. Trimming took off 1 base at V and 8 bases at J, with 14 bases between the two ends. CDR1 and CDR2 (germline): MGHRA, YSYEKL. The CDR3 is made up of 14 amino acids. DNA of the CDR3: TGCGCCAGCAGCCAAGGTGGCCTCCTTTTAGGCTACACCTTC. Encoded protein: CASSQGGLLLGYTF.

The chain combines TRBV27 with TRBJ2-1; TRBD2 aligns across 9 bases. Germline CDR1 and CDR2: MNHEY and SMNVEV (reference sequence). The CDR3 loop spans 16 amino acids. The J segment lost 0 bases and the V segment lost 2 bases, leaving 2 bases of the junction unmatched. The CDR3 reads CASSLAGGVSYNEQFF. CDR3 DNA: TGTGCCAGCAGTTTAGCGGGAGGGGTCTCCTACAATGAGCAGTTCTTC.

The V and J genes are TRBV19 and TRBJ2-7; TRBD2 matches at 9 bases. The CDR3 runs to 14 residues. J was trimmed by 3 bases and V by 5 bases; bases with no gene match: 5. Germline V lookup: CDR1 LNHDA, CDR2 SQIVND (reference sequence). This CDR3 reads CASSLQAGGYEQYF. CDR3 nucleotides: TGTGCCAGTAGTTTACAAGCGGGGGGCTACGAGCAGTACTTC. Drawing the rest from reference TRBV19 and TRBJ2-7, the complete variable domain is DGGITQSPKYLFRKEGQNVTLSCEQNLNHDAMYWYRQDPGQGLRLIYYSQIVNDFQKGDIAEGYSVSREKKESFPLTVTSAQKNPTAFYLCASSLQAGGYEQYFGPGTRLTVT.

This chain uses TRBV15 with TRBJ2-3; 9 bases agree with TRBD1. V lost 0 bases, J lost 5 bases, and 15 bases stayed unmatched. CDR1 and CDR2 (germline): LNHNV, YYDKDF (reference sequence). The CDR3 length is 19 residues. The CDR3 DNA reads as TGTGCCACCAGCAGAGATCCCGGGACAGGGTATGGACAAGGAGATACGCAGTATTTT. It specifies CATSRDPGTGYGQGDTQYF.

This clone showed up just once. The junction departs from the called germline gene at one end, perhaps through a read error. The V call is TRBV6-5, the J call TRBJ1-1, with 12 positions matching TRBD1. Per germline, CDR1 MNHEY and CDR2 SVGAGI. The CDR3 has 13 amino acids. As DNA, the CDR3 is TGTGCCAGCAGGGGCCGGGACAGGGGGCTCCTCTCCTTT. Amino acids: CASRGRDRGLLSF.

This chain links TRBV7-6 with TRBJ2-1; 10 bases map to TRBD2. CDR3 length: 16 amino acids. Per germline, CDR1 SGHVS and CDR2 FNYEAQ. V lost 5 bases and J lost 7; bases outside the gene matches: 11. The CDR3 coding sequence is TGTGCCAGCAGCCCACTCTCCGGGACTAGCGCTAATGAGCAGTTCTTC. This codes for CASSPLSGTSANEQFF.

The gene calls are TRBV9 and TRBJ1-1; 7 bases map to TRBD1. Germline V gene lookup returns CDR1 SGDLS and CDR2 YYNGEE. This CDR3 comprises 15 residues. Germline trimming cut 3 bases from V and 1 base from J; bases unmatched to any gene: 6. For the CDR3, the DNA is TGTGCCAGCAGCGCCCCGAGGACAGGGAACACTGAAGCTTTCTTT. It yields the protein CASSAPRTGNTEAFF. The entire variable domain, with the rest obtained from reference TRBV9 and TRBJ1-1, is as follows: DSGVTQTPKHLITATGQRVTLRCSPRSGDLSVYWYQQSLDQGLQFLIQYYNGEERAKGNILERFSAQQFPDLHSELNLSSLELGDSALYFCASSAPRTGNTEAFFGQGTRLTVV.

The chain couples TRBV11-1 to TRBJ2-7, with a weak D call TRBD1 (6 bases). V lost 5 bases and J 1 base, leaving 9 bases between the germline ends. The CDR3 loop spans 13 amino acids. Germline V gene lookup returns CDR1 SGHAT and CDR2 FQDESV (reference sequence). CDR3 DNA sequence: TGTGCCAGCAGCCTAGGACAGTCCTACGAGCAGTACTTC. Protein sequence: CASSLGQSYEQYF.

This clone came up a few times. The chain has TRBV2 and TRBJ2-3; 8 bases align to TRBD2. Germline CDR1 is SNHLY and CDR2 is FYNNEI. CDR3 length equals 14 residues. V shed 11 bases, J shed 6 bases, and the junction held 13 bases outside the gene matches. CDR3 DNA sequence: TGTGCCGGGTTTCCGGGACTAGTGGCGGATACGCAGTATTTT. Its translation is CAGFPGLVADTQYF.

The chain links TRBV7-9 to TRBJ1-3; D remains unclear. The CDR3 is 15 residues long. Trimming cost V 2 bases and J 4 bases, with 12 bases left between them. Germline CDR1 SEHNR, CDR2 FQNEAQ (reference sequence). CDR3 coding DNA: TGTGCCAGCAGCTTACTCGCACGAGGAGGAAACACCATATATTTT. The encoded protein is CASSLLARGGNTIYF.

This clone was counted a few times. The gene calls are TRBV12-2 and TRBJ2-7; the D call in the table, TRBD2, was not verified against the DNA. TRBV12-2 is marked as a pseudogene. The CDR3 spans 14 residues. DNA of the CDR3: TGTGCAAGTCGCCTAACTAGCGGGGCCTACGAGCAGTACTTC. This gives the protein CASRLTSGAYEQYF.

CDR3 protein: CASSGTGRNEQFF. The CDR3 coding sequence is TGTGCCAGCAGCGGGACAGGGAGGAATGAGCAGTTCTTC. The chain employs TRBV2 and TRBJ2-1, with 9 bases lining up with TRBD1. The ends lost 6 bases at V and 7 bases at J; junction bases unmatched: 4. CDR1 SNHLY and CDR2 FYNNEI come from the germline V gene. The CDR3 runs 13 residues.

This chain connects TRBV7-9 to TRBJ2-1, with a tentative D call TRBD2 (5 bases). Trimming stripped 3 bases from V and 1 base from J, with 10 bases between. The germline V gene encodes CDR1 SEHNR and CDR2 FQNEAQ (reference sequence). The CDR3 extends over 15 amino acids. This CDR3 reads CASSFRGRSYNEQFF. The CDR3, as DNA: TGTGCCAGCAGCTTTCGGGGAAGATCCTACAATGAGCAGTTCTTC.

V usage is TRBV6-5 and J usage is TRBJ1-5; D is unresolved. CDR3 length: 13 residues. The V gene's germline CDR1 is MNHEY and CDR2 SVGAGI. Trimming removed 5 bases from V and 0 bases from J, with 5 bases in between. DNA for the CDR3: TGTGCCAGCAGTACCTATAGCAATCAGCCCCAGCATTTT. Amino acid sequence: CASSTYSNQPQHF.

V usage is TRBV18 and J usage is TRBJ2-1, with 7 bases matching TRBD2. Unmatched junction bases numbered 18, after V lost 2 bases and J lost 8 bases. This CDR3 comprises 18 residues. From germline, CDR1 is KGHSH and CDR2 LQKENI. The CDR3 DNA is TGTGCCAGCTCACCAGTGATGCGAGCGGGGATTCGTAGGGATGAGCAGTTCTTC. Amino acids: CASSPVMRAGIRRDEQFF.

This chain uses TRBV18 with TRBJ2-7; TRBD2 aligns across 14 bases. The germline gives CDR1 KGHSH, CDR2 LQKENI. The V gene end was trimmed by 2 bases and the J gene end by 5 bases; junction bases not matched to a gene: 8. This CDR3 has 17 residues. CDR3 amino acids: CASSPELTSGRADEQYF. In nucleotides, the CDR3 is TGTGCCAGCTCACCAGAGCTGACTAGCGGGAGGGCGGACGAGCAGTACTTC.

The chain recombines TRBV30 with TRBJ2-7; weak D call: TRBD2 (5 bases). The CDR3 totals 11 residues. Germline assignment: CDR1 GTSNPN and CDR2 SVGIG (reference sequence). V lost 0 bases to trimming and J lost 7 bases, with 7 bases between them. DNA for the CDR3: TGTGCCTGGAGTGTGGGCGGGGAGCAGTACTTC. This encodes CAWSVGGEQYF.

The gene calls are TRBV5-4 and TRBJ2-1, with a weak D call TRBD1 (5 bases). Looked up from germline, CDR1 is SGHNT and CDR2 is YYREEE (reference sequence). Trimming took off 0 bases at V and 0 bases at J, with 7 bases between the two ends. CDR3 size: 15 residues. In nucleotides, the CDR3 is TGTGCCAGCAGCTTGGCAGGGAACTCCTACAATGAGCAGTTCTTC. Protein sequence: CASSLAGNSYNEQFF.

To note about this clone: The same CDR3 also results from other DNA sequences found in this sample. This sequence joins TRBV19 and TRBJ2-1; D gene uncertain. The germline V gene has CDR1 LNHDA and CDR2 SQIVND (reference sequence). V gave up 3 bases and J gave up 0 bases, with 9 bases separating them. The CDR3 consists of 15 residues. The CDR3 sequence: CASSIASSSYNEQFF. The CDR3 DNA sequence: TGTGCCAGTAGTATCGCCTCGAGCTCCTACAATGAGCAGTTCTTC. Supplemented by reference TRBV19 and TRBJ2-1, the full variable domain reads DGGITQSPKYLFRKEGQNVTLSCEQNLNHDAMYWYRQDPGQGLRLIYYSQIVNDFQKGDIAEGYSVSREKKESFPLTVTSAQKNPTAFYLCASSIASSSYNEQFFGPGTRLTVL.

The genes are TRBV9 and TRBJ2-1; TRBD2 aligns across 9 bases. This CDR3 spans 18 amino acids. With V trimmed by 3 bases and J by 6 bases, 16 bases remained unmatched. The germline V gene has CDR1 SGDLS and CDR2 YYNGEE. The CDR3 region is CASSAERGGGRALNEQFF. The DNA of the CDR3 is TGTGCCAGCAGCGCCGAAAGGGGTGGCGGGAGGGCCCTCAATGAGCAGTTCTTC.